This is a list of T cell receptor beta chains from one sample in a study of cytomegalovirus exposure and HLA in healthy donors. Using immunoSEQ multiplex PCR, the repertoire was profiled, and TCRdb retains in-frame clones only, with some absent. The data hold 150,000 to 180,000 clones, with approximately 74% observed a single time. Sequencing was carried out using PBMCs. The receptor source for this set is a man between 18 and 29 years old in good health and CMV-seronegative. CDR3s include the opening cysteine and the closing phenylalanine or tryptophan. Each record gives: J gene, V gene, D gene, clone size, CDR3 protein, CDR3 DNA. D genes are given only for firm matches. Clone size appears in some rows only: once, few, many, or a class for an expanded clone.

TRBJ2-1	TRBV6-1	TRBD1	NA	CASSELTGGDSYNEQFF	TGTGCCAGCAGTGAACTAACAGGGGGTGACTCCTACAATGAGCAGTTCTTC
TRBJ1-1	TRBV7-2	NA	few	CASSSRTGVSEAFF	TGTGCCAGCAGCTCCCGCACCGGGGTATCTGAAGCTTTCTTT
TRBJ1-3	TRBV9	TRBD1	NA	CASSAGGRSHGNTIYF	TGTGCCAGCAGCGCAGGGGGGCGTTCACATGGAAACACCATATATTTT
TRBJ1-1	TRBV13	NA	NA	CASSSNTEAFF	TGTGCCAGCAGCTCTAACACTGAAGCTTTCTTT
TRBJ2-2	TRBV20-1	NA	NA	CSAPTTGELFF	TGCAGTGCCCCTACTACCGGGGAGCTGTTTTTT
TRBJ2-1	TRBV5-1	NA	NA	CASSLAGLPSFNEQFF	TGCGCCAGCAGCTTGGCCGGTCTACCAAGTTTCAATGAGCAGTTCTTC
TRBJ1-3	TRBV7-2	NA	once	CASSFDRNTIYF	TGTGCCAGCAGCTTCGACAGAAACACCATATATTTT
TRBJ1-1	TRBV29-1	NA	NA	CSVEVLSRRSGRRTEAFF	TGCAGCGTTGAAGTCCTTTCTCGGCGCAGCGGTCGCCGGACTGAAGCTTTCTTT
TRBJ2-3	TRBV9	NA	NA	CASSVVQRGDTQYF	TGTGCCAGCAGCGTAGTCCAGCGTGGCGATACGCAGTATTTT
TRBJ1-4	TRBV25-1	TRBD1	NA	CASSGGPGQRDEKLFF	TGTGCCAGCAGTGGGGGGCCGGGACAGCGGGATGAAAAACTGTTTTTT
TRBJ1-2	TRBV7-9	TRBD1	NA	CASSPGTGTF	TGTGCCAGCAGTCCCGGGACAGGGACCTTC
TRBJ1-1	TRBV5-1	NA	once	CASRTGLGSEAFF	TGCGCCAGCAGAACAGGGCTGGGGTCTGAAGCTTTCTTT
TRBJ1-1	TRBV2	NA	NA	CASSDVGGGAFF	TGTGCCAGCAGTGACGTGGGAGGGGGAGCTTTCTTT
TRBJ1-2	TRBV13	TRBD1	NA	CASSPDRGYGYTF	TGTGCCAGCAGTCCTGACAGGGGTTATGGCTACACCTTC
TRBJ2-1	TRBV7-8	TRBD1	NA	CASSIHTGTGINNEQFF	TGTGCCAGCAGCATTCACACCGGGACAGGGATCAACAATGAGCAGTTCTTC
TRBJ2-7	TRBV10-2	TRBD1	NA	CATIRDSSYEQYF	TGCGCCACCATCCGGGACAGCAGCTACGAGCAGTACTTC
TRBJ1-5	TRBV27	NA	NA	CASSLVGGHQPQHF	TGTGCCAGCAGTTTGGTAGGAGGACATCAGCCCCAGCATTTT
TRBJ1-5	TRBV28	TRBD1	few	CASSRTGGSNQPQHF	TGTGCCAGCAGTCGGACAGGGGGGAGCAATCAGCCCCAGCATTTT
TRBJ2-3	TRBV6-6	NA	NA	CASSYPRTGTDTQYF	TGTGCCAGCAGTTACCCAAGGACAGGCACAGATACGCAGTATTTT
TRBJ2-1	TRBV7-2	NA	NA	CASSFTAGASYNEQFF	TGTGCCAGCAGCTTCACCGCGGGGGCCTCCTACAATGAGCAGTTCTTC
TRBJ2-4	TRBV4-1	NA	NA	CASSQGLVTGPSKNSQYF	TGCGCCAGCAGCCAAGGCCTTGTTACAGGCCCTTCCAAAAACAGTCAGTACTTC
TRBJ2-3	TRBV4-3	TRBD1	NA	CASSPRRGGANTQYF	TGCGCCAGCAGCCCCAGGAGAGGGGGCGCGAATACGCAGTATTTT
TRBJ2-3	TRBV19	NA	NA	CASRRTASEDTQYF	TGTGCCAGTAGGAGGACAGCCAGTGAAGATACGCAGTATTTT
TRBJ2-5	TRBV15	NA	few	CATSRDRGGETQYF	TGTGCCACCAGCAGAGATAGGGGGGGAGAGACCCAGTACTTC
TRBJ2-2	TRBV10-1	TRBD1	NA	CASSELRGQGASGELFF	TGCGCCAGCAGTGAGTTGAGAGGACAGGGGGCGTCCGGGGAGCTGTTTTTT
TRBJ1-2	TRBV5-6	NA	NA	CASSLTRVYGYTF	TGTGCCAGCAGCTTGACCAGGGTGTATGGCTACACCTTC
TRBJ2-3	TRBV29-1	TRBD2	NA	CSTGLAGTDTQYF	TGCAGCACCGGACTAGCGGGAACAGATACGCAGTATTTT
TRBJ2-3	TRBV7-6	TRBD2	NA	CASTSGGRIGWDTQYF	TGTGCCAGTACTAGCGGGGGGAGAATTGGCTGGGATACGCAGTATTTT
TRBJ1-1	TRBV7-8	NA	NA	CASSLTGSTEAFF	TGTGCCAGCAGCTTAACAGGGAGCACTGAAGCTTTCTTT
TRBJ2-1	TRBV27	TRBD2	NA	CASSMTSSRDEQFF	TGTGCCAGCAGCATGACTAGCAGTAGAGATGAGCAGTTCTTC
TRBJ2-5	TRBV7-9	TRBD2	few	CASSPRTSGEVETQYF	TGTGCCAGCAGCCCGCGGACTAGCGGGGAAGTAGAGACCCAGTACTTC
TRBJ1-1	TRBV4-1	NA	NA	CASSQDPSSTYTEAFF	TGCGCCAGCAGCCAAGATCCCTCGAGTACTTACACTGAAGCTTTCTTT
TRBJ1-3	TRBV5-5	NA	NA	CASRPSYRFSGNTIYF	TGTGCCAGCAGGCCATCTTACAGGTTCTCTGGAAACACCATATATTTT
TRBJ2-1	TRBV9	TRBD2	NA	CASSDSGGAYNEQFF	TGTGCCAGCAGCGACAGCGGGGGGGCCTACAATGAGCAGTTCTTC
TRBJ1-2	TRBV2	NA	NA	CASRDVASGGGYTF	TGTGCCAGCAGGGACGTGGCTTCCGGCGGGGGCTACACCTTC
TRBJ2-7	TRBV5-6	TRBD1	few	CASSLGQGFYEQYF	TGTGCCAGCAGCCTCGGACAGGGATTCTACGAGCAGTACTTC
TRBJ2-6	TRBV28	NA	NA	CASSPLYRAGANVLTF	TGTGCCAGCAGCCCGCTTTACAGGGCTGGGGCCAACGTCCTGACTTTC
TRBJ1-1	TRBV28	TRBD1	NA	CASRGRGHTEAFF	TGTGCCAGCAGGGGCAGGGGGCACACTGAAGCTTTCTTT
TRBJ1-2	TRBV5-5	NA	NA	CASSAGPYGYTF	TGTGCCAGCAGCGCGGGCCCCTATGGCTACACCTTC
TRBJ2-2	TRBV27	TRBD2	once	CASSLPPTSGVFANTGELFF	TGTGCCAGCAGTTTACCCCCGACTAGCGGGGTCTTCGCGAACACCGGGGAGCTGTTTTTT
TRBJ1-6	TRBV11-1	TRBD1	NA	CASSPDRVRPLHF	TGTGCCAGCAGCCCGGACAGGGTTCGGCCCCTCCACTTT
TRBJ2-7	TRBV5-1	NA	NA	CASSLGFRYEQYF	TGCGCCAGCAGCTTGGGGTTCCGGTACGAGCAGTACTTC
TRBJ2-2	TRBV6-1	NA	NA	CASTVHTGELFF	TGTGCCAGCACAGTACACACCGGGGAGCTGTTTTTT
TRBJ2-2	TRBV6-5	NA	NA	CASSYPRGGGGELFF	TGTGCCAGCAGTTACCCGAGGGGGGGCGGCGGGGAGCTGTTTTTT
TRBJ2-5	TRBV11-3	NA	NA	CASSPDPGNQETQYF	TGTGCCAGCAGTCCAGATCCGGGAAATCAAGAGACCCAGTACTTC
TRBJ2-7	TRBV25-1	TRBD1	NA	CASSPRTGPSYEQYF	TGTGCCAGCAGTCCGAGGACAGGTCCTTCCTACGAGCAGTACTTC
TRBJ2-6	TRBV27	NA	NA	CASSLESSGANVLTF	TGTGCCAGCAGTTTAGAGAGCTCTGGGGCCAACGTCCTGACTTTC
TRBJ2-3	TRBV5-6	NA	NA	CASSRTGTDTQYF	TGTGCCAGCAGCCGTACCGGGACAGATACGCAGTATTTT
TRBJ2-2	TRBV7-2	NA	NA	CASSSLTGELFF	TGTGCCAGCAGCTCTTTGACCGGGGAGCTGTTTTTT
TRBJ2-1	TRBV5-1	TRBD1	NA	CASRLRDRGPYNEQFF	TGCGCCAGCCGCTTAAGGGACAGGGGTCCATACAATGAGCAGTTCTTC
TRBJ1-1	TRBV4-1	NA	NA	CASSQLTDSMNTEAFF	TGCGCCAGCAGCCAGCTCACGGACAGCATGAACACTGAAGCTTTCTTT